Presented here are 22 T cell receptor beta chains from one specimen sequenced in a study of blood T cell repertoires in COVID-19. Sequenced by immunoSEQ multiplex PCR; TCRdb stores in-frame clones only, minus some. The sample has 150,000 to 200,000 clones; 82% are singletons. Material: PBMCs or T cells enriched from blood (not recorded which). The source is a woman aged 60-75 years with acute COVID-19.

The chain combines TRBV24-1 with TRBJ2-5; D may be TRBD2 (5 bases). The CDR3 sequence is 14 residues long. Trimming pared 4 bases from V and 7 bases from J, leaving 15 bases between. The germline CDR1 and CDR2 sequences are KGHDR and SFDVKD. In nucleotides, the CDR3 is TGTGCCACCAGTGAGGACGTCCGGGAAGGGACCCAGTACTTC. As protein: CATSEDVREGTQYF.

The chain couples TRBV7-9 to TRBJ1-2, with 10 bases lining up with TRBD1. Germline V gene sequence: CDR1 SEHNR, CDR2 FQNEAQ (reference sequence). Germline trimming cut 4 bases from V and 4 bases from J; bases unmatched to any gene: 3. The CDR3 is 14 amino acids. CDR3 nucleotide sequence: TGTGCCAGCAGCTCCGGGACAGGGGCCTATGGCTACACCTTC. Its protein is CASSSGTGAYGYTF. Variable domain in full (rest from reference TRBV7-9 and TRBJ1-2): DTGVSQNPRHKITKRGQNVTFRCDPISEHNRLYWYRQTLGQGPEFLTYFQNEAQLEKSRLLSDRFSAERPKGSFSTLEIQRTEQGDSAMYLCASSSGTGAYGYTFGSGTRLTVV.

This rearrangement joins TRBV15 to TRBJ1-3; D gene uncertain. V dropped 1 base and J dropped 8 bases, with 15 bases sitting between them. The CDR3 extends over 15 amino acids. Per germline, CDR1 LNHNV and CDR2 YYDKDF (reference sequence). Here the CDR3 DNA reads TGTGCCACCAGCAGAGGCGGGCAGTCTCGAGACACCATATATTTT. Protein: CATSRGGQSRDTIYF.

V is TRBV9 and J is TRBJ2-5; 8 bases are a match to TRBD2. This CDR3 has 16 amino acids. In germline, CDR1 is SGDLS, CDR2 YYNGEE. V gave up 4 bases and J gave up 0 bases; unmatched junction bases: 8. CDR3 DNA sequence: TGTGCCAGCAGCCGGGGGGGCGGGTCGTACCAAGAGACCCAGTACTTC. It yields the protein CASSRGGGSYQETQYF.

The chain is built from TRBV5-1 and TRBJ2-1, with 7 bases aligning to TRBD2. Trimming removed 4 bases from V and 3 bases from J; junction bases left unmatched: 13. The germline CDR1 and CDR2 sequences are SGHRS and YFSETQ. The CDR3 length is 17 residues. The CDR3 DNA follows: TGCGCCAGCAGCGGAAGCGCGGGAGATAGTTTCTACAATGAGCAGTTCTTC. Translating it yields CASSGSAGDSFYNEQFF. The full variable domain, in which reference TRBV5-1 and TRBJ2-1 provide the parts outside the CDR3, is KAGVTQTPRYLIKTRGQQVTLSCSPISGHRSVSWYQQTPGQGLQFLFEYFSETQRNKGNFPGRFSGRQFSNSRSEMNVSTLELGDSALYLCASSGSAGDSFYNEQFFGPGTRLTVL.

The chain combines TRBV7-9 with TRBJ1-3; 7 bases align to TRBD1. Per germline, CDR1 SEHNR and CDR2 FQNEAQ (reference sequence). V gave up 3 bases and J gave up 5 bases; unmatched junction bases: 16. The CDR3 covers 18 residues. The CDR3 here is CASSFSRDRELLRNTIYF. As DNA, the CDR3 is TGTGCCAGCAGCTTTTCCCGGGACAGAGAGCTTCTTAGAAACACCATATATTTT.

This clone was seen only a few times. The gene calls are TRBV6-5 and TRBJ1-4; D remains unclear. CDR1 and CDR2 (germline): MNHEY, SVGAGI. This CDR3 contains 12 residues. V was cut by 0 bases and J by 8 bases, with 4 bases left in between. CDR3 coding DNA: TGTGCCAGCAGTTACTCCGTCGAAAAACTGTTTTTT. Protein product: CASSYSVEKLFF.

V and J are TRBV5-1 and TRBJ2-1, with 9 bases lining up with TRBD1. The CDR3 is 15 residues long. With V trimmed by 4 bases and J by 1 base, 3 bases remained unmatched. Germline V gene lookup returns CDR1 SGHRS and CDR2 YFSETQ. CDR3 residues: CASSPGTGSYNEQFF. The CDR3 DNA sequence: TGCGCCAGCAGCCCTGGGACAGGGTCCTACAATGAGCAGTTCTTC.

The V gene is TRBV6-5, the J gene TRBJ2-7; 10 positions match TRBD2. V gave up 4 bases and J gave up 4 bases; unmatched junction bases: 7. This CDR3 spans 15 amino acids. Germline V gene sequence: CDR1 MNHEY, CDR2 SVGAGI. In nucleotides, the CDR3 is TGTGCCAGCAGTTCCAGACTAGCGGGTGTTTACGAGCAGTACTTC. It encodes CASSSRLAGVYEQYF.

This chain connects TRBV4-2 to TRBJ2-7; D is possibly TRBD1 (5 bases). V was shortened by 0 bases and J by 4 bases, with 7 bases between the two germline ends. CDR3 length equals 13 residues. CDR1 is LGHNA, CDR2 YNFKEQ, per germline. Here the CDR3 reads CASSQDSGYEQYV. The CDR3 coding sequence is TGTGCCAGCAGCCAAGATTCAGGGTACGAGCAGTACGTC.

A note on this clone: Other DNA sequences of this sample code for an identical CDR3. The CDR3: CASSLGQRGGYTF. CDR3 bases: TGCGCCAGCAGCCTCGGGCAGAGGGGGGGCTACACCTTC. The rearrangement links TRBV5-1 to TRBJ1-2; D might be TRBD1 (6 bases). Germline V lookup: CDR1 SGHRS, CDR2 YFSETQ. The CDR3 spans 13 residues. Between the trimmed V and J ends, which lost 4 bases and 8 bases, there was a span of 15 bases.

This clone was seen more than once but under ten times. V usage is TRBV5-1 and J usage is TRBJ2-3, with a weak D call TRBD2 (6 bases). Germline CDR1 reads SGHRS; CDR2 reads YFSETQ. V shed 0 bases and J shed 8 bases, with 19 bases lying between them. CDR3 length equals 16 residues. CDR3 residues: CASSLELVSQGGTQYF. In DNA form, the CDR3 reads TGCGCCAGCAGCTTGGAACTAGTCTCTCAGGGAGGTACGCAGTATTTT.

The chain carries TRBV30 and TRBJ1-2; D is uncertain. The CDR3 has 12 residues. The germline CDR1 and CDR2 sequences are GTSNPN and SVGIG (reference sequence). With 0 bases removed from V and 8 bases from J, the gap between germline ends came to 10 bases. CDR3 region: CAWSVQARGYTF. In DNA, the CDR3 is TGTGCCTGGAGTGTTCAGGCCAGGGGCTACACCTTC.

This clone appeared once. CDR3 in amino acids: CASKTEIYLEAFF. CDR3 DNA: TGTGCCAGCAAGACAGAGATTTACCTCGAAGCTTTCTTT. This chain joins TRBV18 and TRBJ1-1; tentative D call: TRBD1 (5 bases). CDR1 and CDR2 from the germline V gene are KGHSH and LQKENI. Trimming removed 8 bases from V and 8 bases from J, with 18 bases in between. CDR3 size: 13 residues.

The chain uses TRBV4-3 and TRBJ2-1, with D unclear. The V gene's germline CDR1 is LGHNA and CDR2 YSLEER. Between the trimmed V and J ends, which lost 0 bases and 9 bases, there was a span of 12 bases. The CDR3 has 14 residues. The CDR3: CASSQDGQAGEQFF. CDR3 nucleotide sequence: TGCGCCAGCAGCCAAGATGGGCAGGCAGGTGAGCAGTTCTTC.

The table lists this clone with many counts. This chain connects TRBV4-1 to TRBJ2-7; D might be TRBD2 (6 bases). Germline V gene lookup returns CDR1 MGHRA and CDR2 YSYEKL. Trimming cost V 0 bases and J 3 bases, with 27 bases left between them. CDR3 size: 20 residues. In nucleotides, the CDR3 is TGCGCCAGCAGCCAAGATCACCGGCTAGCAAGGACGGGAGATGGCTACGAGCAGTACTTC. Translating it yields CASSQDHRLARTGDGYEQYF.

The chain has TRBV9 and TRBJ1-5, with 9 bases that match TRBD1. With V trimmed by 4 bases and J by 6 bases, 8 bases remained unmatched. The CDR3 totals 15 residues. Germline-derived CDR1 and CDR2 are SGDLS and YYNGEE. CDR3 DNA: TGTGCCAGCAGCATTACAGGGGGCGCAGGTCAGCCCCAGCATTTT. Translation gives CASSITGGAGQPQHF.

The chain uses TRBV7-6 and TRBJ2-1, with TRBD2 matching over 8 bases. The CDR3 is 17 amino acids. The ends lost 5 bases at V and 5 bases at J; junction bases unmatched: 14. Per the germline V gene, CDR1 is SGHVS and CDR2 is FNYEAQ. CDR3 nucleotides: TGTGCCAGCAGCACCTGGTCGGGGCTAGCGGGCAACAATGAGCAGTTCTTC. This translates into CASSTWSGLAGNNEQFF.

The gene calls are TRBV3-1 (or the pseudogene TRBV3-2) and TRBJ1-1; D perhaps matches TRBD1 (5 bases). The V gene's germline CDR1 is LGHDT and CDR2 YNNKEL (reference sequence). Trimming stripped 0 bases from V and 1 base from J, with 12 bases between. The CDR3 contains 16 residues. The chain's CDR3 is CASSQDLGGANTEAFF. DNA for the CDR3: TGTGCCAGCAGCCAAGATTTGGGAGGGGCGAACACTGAAGCTTTCTTT.

The rearrangement joins TRBV9 to TRBJ2-1; 9 positions agree with TRBD2. V was clipped by 0 bases and J by 8 bases; unmatched bases: 3. Germline V gene lookup returns CDR1 SGDLS and CDR2 YYNGEE. This CDR3 comprises 14 residues. The CDR3 DNA sequence: TGTGCCAGCAGCGTAGGAGCGGGAGGATATGAGCAGTTCTTC. As protein: CASSVGAGGYEQFF.

The chain combines TRBV7-2 with TRBJ1-3; TRBD1 matches at 7 bases. This CDR3 contains 15 residues. J lost 3 bases, V lost 5 bases, and 7 bases had no gene match. Germline V gives CDR1 SGHTA, CDR2 FQGNSA. CDR3 coding DNA: TGTGCCAGCAGCCTGAGCCGGGACAGTGGAAACACCATATATTTT. Translation gives CASSLSRDSGNTIYF. Full variable domain (missing parts from reference TRBV7-2 and TRBJ1-3): GAGVSQSPSNKVTEKGKDVELRCDPISGHTALYWYRQSLGQGLEFLIYFQGNSAPDKSGLPSDRFSAERTGGSVSTLTIQRTQQEDSAVYLCASSLSRDSGNTIYFGEGSWLTVV.

The V and J genes are TRBV4-2 and TRBJ2-5; D may be TRBD2 (5 bases). V was cut by 1 base and J by 3 bases, with 15 bases left in between. The length of the CDR3 is 16 residues. CDR1 LGHNA and CDR2 YNFKEQ come from the germline V gene. CDR3 sequence (DNA): TGTGCCAGCAGCCAAGTAGGTCGGGGAGCAGAAGAGACCCAGTACTTC. It encodes CASSQVGRGAEETQYF.